This entry features one TCR beta chain sequence. This record comes from a study of cytomegalovirus exposure and HLA in healthy donors. The CDR3 covers 12 residues. Trimming pared 5 bases from V and 4 bases from J, leaving 8 bases between. Germline CDR1 reads MNHEY; CDR2 reads SVGAGI. PCR amplification relied on 60 Vbeta primers (plus 13 Jbeta primers). Assay used: immunoSEQ multiplex PCR; TCRdb lists only in-frame clones, some missing. The sample consists of about 70,000 clones, about two thirds of them appearing once. The clonotype comes from a middle-aged man in good health and CMV-seropositive. The genes are TRBV6-5 and TRBJ1-2; no reliable D call. The sequencing sample was made of PBMCs. The CDR3 region is CASSTKSYGYTF. In DNA form, the CDR3 reads TGTGCCAGCAGTACAAAAAGCTATGGCTACACCTTC.